This T cell receptor beta chain was documented in a study of metastatic and nonmetastatic thyroid tumors. For the study at large: Repertoire comparison spanned blood and tumor or nodule tissue of malignant and benign thyroid patients. General study points: Benign nodules reportedly had significantly lower TCR beta diversity than malignant thyroid tumors in blood and tumor.

This clone is categorized as medium-sized. Its antigen is not identified. This CDR3 is 15 amino acids long. Germline V gives CDR1 SNHLY, CDR2 FYNNEI. The V and J ends lost 5 bases and 0 bases, in that order; junction bases with no gene match: 4. All patients were untreated before thyroid surgery. TCRdb re-called clones via MiXCR from the PCR reads. The sample lists 20,000 to 25,000 clones, about 24% seen once, with about 6% in the top ten. V gene TRBV2 combines with J gene TRBJ2-7; TRBD2 matches at 10 bases. Sequencing used tumor tissue. The receptor comes from a female donor with papillary thyroid cancer or a benign thyroid nodule (not recorded which). Some clones in this sample may be carry-over from other donors' samples. DNA of the CDR3: TGTGCCAGCAGTTTTAGCGGGAGGAGCTCCTACGAGCAGTACTTC. The encoded protein is CASSFSGRSSYEQYF.